This T cell receptor beta chain appears in the sequencing data of a study of CD8+ T cells in alopecia areata. As the sequencing template, cDNA was produced by extracting RNA and reverse transcribing it. The assay was immunoSEQ multiplex PCR, and TCRdb's table has in-frame clones only and misses some. This table has 100,000 to 120,000 clones, roughly 64% appearing once. The V and J ends lost 5 bases and 3 bases respectively, with 11 bases between them. There are 13 residues in the CDR3. Per the germline V gene, CDR1 is SGHNT and CDR2 is YENEEA. This clone was seen just once. The sequencing input was CD8+ T cells sorted from blood. The receptor's source is a human donor in good health. V gene TRBV11-3 combines with J gene TRBJ2-7, with D unresolved. The CDR3 coding sequence is TGTGCCAGCAGCCTGGACGCAGGCTACGAGCAGTACTTC. Translating gives CASSLDAGYEQYF.